This T cell receptor (beta chain) was found in a study of shared clonotypes between healthy human individuals. The study, taken as a whole, reports: Collection of samples was limited to blood; tissue repertoires likely differ. The low donor count limited represented genetic and exposure-history diversity.

The repertoire was sequenced with immunoSEQ multiplex PCR; TCRdb's copy has only in-frame clones and lacks some. The profile covers about 2 million clones, with roughly 94% appearing a single time and 0.13% taken by the ten largest. This clone was recorded once. What it recognizes is unknown. The receptor's source is a man between 18 and 35 years old in good health. The sample consisted of naive CD4+ T cells sorted from blood. Subset specified: CD45RA+ positively selected.

This chain's CDR3 is CASSQVGEQFF. DNA for the CDR3: TGTGCCAGCAGCCAAGTGGGTGAGCAGTTCTTC. The chain carries TRBV13 and TRBJ2-1; D not certain. The ends were cut back, 5 bases at V and 9 bases at J, with 8 bases in the middle. Per germline, CDR1 PRHDT and CDR2 FYEKMQ (reference sequence). The CDR3 consists of 11 residues.